The 24 T cell receptor beta chains in this list originate from one sample, sequenced in a study of T cells in Graves' hyperthyroidism and ophthalmopathy. RNA transcripts gave rise to amplified TCR beta CDR3 regions. HTBI primers were the set used in a first-round RT-PCR of the TCR CDR3. Using its own MiXCR run on the multiplex PCR reads, TCRdb lists one record per CDR3 protein. This sample carries roughly 280,000 distinct CDR3 sequences, 17% of them seen once, and the ten largest clones take around 58%. The sequenced material came from blood. These receptors were collected from a woman aged 55-69 years with Graves' ophthalmopathy.

In the case of this clonotype: Compared with germline, one end of the junction differs, possibly owing to a read error. The rearrangement links TRBV9 to TRBJ2-2; 10 bases agree with TRBD1. Looked up from germline, CDR1 is SGDLS and CDR2 is YYNGEE. The CDR3 consists of 14 residues. CDR3 sequence (DNA): TGTGCCAGCAGCGGGACAGGGGGGGCCGGGAAGCTGTTTTTT. This sequence encodes CASSGTGGAGKLFF.

This clonotype came up a few times. The chain carries TRBV5-1 and TRBJ2-7; the match to TRBD2 covers 7 bases. The CDR3 runs to 14 residues. The J segment lost 4 bases and the V segment lost 4 bases, leaving 8 bases of the junction unmatched. The germline V gene encodes CDR1 SGHRS and CDR2 YFSETQ. The CDR3 is CASSTERGGYEQYF. The CDR3 nucleotides are TGCGCCAGCAGCACCGAGCGGGGAGGATACGAGCAGTACTTC.

The V call is TRBV6-5, the J call TRBJ1-6; TRBD1 matches at 9 bases. CDR1 MNHEY and CDR2 SVGAGI come from the germline V gene. With 2 bases clipped from V and 4 bases from J, the junction kept 6 bases outside the gene matches. The CDR3 runs to 17 residues. The CDR3 nucleotides read TGTGCCAGCAGTTACCGGGACAGGGCCCGATATAATTCACCCCTCCACTTT. This sequence encodes CASSYRDRARYNSPLHF.

CDR3 sequence (DNA): TGTGCCACCCAAGGCCTGGGACAGGGTGGAGGAAACACCATATATTTT. This sequence encodes CATQGLGQGGGNTIYF. This chain links TRBV19 with TRBJ1-3; 9 nucleotides line up with TRBD1. Per the germline V gene, CDR1 is LNHDA and CDR2 is SQIVND (reference sequence). After removal of 10 bases from V and 4 bases from J, the junction contained 14 bases not matched to a gene. This CDR3 is 16 amino acids long.

The V call is TRBV14, the J call TRBJ2-3; the D gene is possibly TRBD1 (5 bases). The V and J ends lost 4 bases and 0 bases respectively, with 14 bases between them. Germline-derived CDR1 and CDR2 are SGHDN and FVKESK. CDR3 length: 16 amino acids. The CDR3 DNA sequence: TGTGCCAGCAGCCCCGGACACGTCGTTAGCACAGATACGCAGTATTTT. It codes for CASSPGHVVSTDTQYF.

This clonotype was observed at least ten times. The rearrangement joins TRBV7-2 to TRBJ2-1; no clear D gene. The CDR3 totals 15 residues. The germline gives CDR1 SGHTA, CDR2 FQGNSA. Trimming cost V 1 base and J 5 bases, with 12 bases left between them. The CDR3 here is CASSLDLRPNNEQFF. CDR3 bases: TGTGCCAGCAGCTTAGATTTGAGACCTAACAATGAGCAGTTCTTC.

This clonotype was recorded at least ten times. The chain employs TRBV24-1 and TRBJ2-1; no clear D gene. The CDR3 length is 13 residues. Deletions cut 6 bases from V and 8 bases from J, with 13 bases between. The germline V gene has CDR1 KGHDR and CDR2 SFDVKD. This chain's CDR3 is CATSSGRSDEQFF. The CDR3 nucleotides read TGTGCCACCAGTTCAGGACGGAGCGATGAGCAGTTCTTC.

In this sample, this clonotype turned up many times. This chain connects TRBV28 to TRBJ2-6; D remains unclear. Deletions cut 5 bases from V and 0 bases from J, with 2 bases between. Germline V gene data show CDR1 as MDHEN and CDR2 as SYDVKM. The CDR3 is 13 residues long. The CDR3 coding sequence is TGTGCCAGCAGTGTCTCTGGGGCCAACGTCCTGACTTTC. Protein sequence: CASSVSGANVLTF. Full variable domain (rest looked up from reference TRBV28 and TRBJ2-6): DVKVTQSSRYLVKRTGEKVFLECVQDMDHENMFWYRQDPGLGLRLIYFSYDVKMKEKGDIPEGYSVSREKKERFSLILESASTNQTSMYLCASSVSGANVLTFGAGSRLTVL.

The rearrangement joins TRBV9 to TRBJ1-3; D ambiguous. The CDR3 is 15 residues long. Looked up from germline, CDR1 is SGDLS and CDR2 is YYNGEE. V shed 6 bases and J shed 0 bases, with 13 bases lying between them. CDR3 sequence (DNA): TGTGCCAGCAACCCTACCCAGAACTCTGGAAACACCATATATTTT. Its translation: CASNPTQNSGNTIYF.

In this sample, this clonotype turned up a few times. The chain joins TRBV5-6 to TRBJ1-4; no reliable D call. This CDR3 is 15 amino acids long. Trimming removed 0 bases from V and 5 bases from J, with 11 bases in between. Germline-derived CDR1 and CDR2 are SGHDT and YYEEEE. Written as DNA, the CDR3 is TGTGCCAGCAGCTTGGCCCTGGGGTTGAATGAAAAACTGTTTTTT. This translates into CASSLALGLNEKLFF.

The table lists this clonotype with a few counts. This sequence joins TRBV19 and TRBJ2-1; TRBD2 agrees at 9 bases. The V segment lost 6 bases and the J segment 1 base; nucleotides outside the gene matches: 19. The CDR3 runs to 20 residues. Germline-derived CDR1 and CDR2 are LNHDA and SQIVND (reference sequence). The CDR3 is CASSPGPHFGSGRSYNEQFF. DNA of the CDR3: TGTGCCAGTAGCCCGGGTCCGCACTTCGGTAGCGGGAGATCCTACAATGAGCAGTTCTTC.

This clonotype has at least ten counts. The chain is built from TRBV20-1 and TRBJ2-1; D call uncertain. The germline CDR1 and CDR2 sequences are DFQATT and SNEGSKA (reference sequence). The CDR3 totals 12 residues. With 0 bases removed from V and 3 bases from J, the gap between germline ends came to 3 bases. The chain's CDR3 is CSARDIYNEQFF. As DNA, the CDR3 is TGCAGTGCTAGAGATATCTACAATGAGCAGTTCTTC.

Concerning this clonotype itself: A junction boundary mismatches the germline segment, possibly from a read error. This chain connects TRBV12-3 or TRBV12-4 to TRBJ1-5; no definite D call. The CDR3 covers 13 residues. In nucleotides, the CDR3 is TGTGCCAGCAGTTACTCCTGGGAACAGCTCCAGCATTTT. This translates into CASSYSWEQLQHF.

The genes are TRBV20-1 and TRBJ2-3; tentatively, D is TRBD2 (5 bases). V was shortened by 1 base and J by 12 bases, with 23 bases between the two germline ends. The germline gives CDR1 DFQATT, CDR2 SNEGSKA (reference sequence). The CDR3 has 15 residues. The CDR3 sequence is CSARATKSPLGTQYF. As DNA, the CDR3 is TGCAGTGCTAGAGCGACTAAATCGCCTCTAGGTACACAGTATTTT.

At least ten counts were recorded for this clonotype. V and J are TRBV20-1 and TRBJ2-5; tentatively, D is TRBD2 (7 bases). Germline CDR1 is DFQATT and CDR2 is SNEGSKA (reference sequence). With 3 bases removed from V and 5 bases from J, the gap between germline ends came to 22 bases. The CDR3 extends over 16 amino acids. This CDR3 reads CSASMTLEGGKETQYF. In nucleotides, the CDR3 is TGCAGTGCTAGTATGACATTAGAGGGGGGGAAGGAGACCCAGTACTTC.

In this sample, this clonotype turned up a few times. This chain links TRBV5-1 with TRBJ2-5; 14 nucleotides agree with TRBD2. Germline V gives CDR1 SGHRS, CDR2 YFSETQ. CDR3 length equals 17 residues. Germline trimming cut 4 bases from V and 5 bases from J; bases unmatched to any gene: 10. CDR3 protein: CASSRGGTSGGGETQYF. The CDR3 region has the DNA TGCGCCAGCAGCCGCGGTGGGACTAGCGGGGGAGGTGAGACCCAGTACTTC.

This clonotype was observed a handful of times. V and J are TRBV5-1 and TRBJ2-7; 8 bases are a match to TRBD2. Trimming at V came to 3 bases and at J to 4 bases, leaving 6 bases not matched to a gene. The CDR3 loop spans 14 amino acids. CDR1 is SGHRS, CDR2 YFSETQ, per germline. The CDR3 DNA reads TGCGCCAGCAGCTCGATTAGCGGGACTTACGAGCAGTACTTC. The encoded protein is CASSSISGTYEQYF.

This clonotype appeared a few times. The chain joins TRBV5-5 to TRBJ2-1, with TRBD1 matching over 10 bases. Germline values: CDR1 SGHKS, CDR2 YYEKEE (reference sequence). Unmatched junction bases numbered 3, after V lost 4 bases and J lost 2 bases. The CDR3 is 15 residues long. The CDR3 bases are TGTGCCAGCAGCCCGACAGGGGGCCCCTACAATGAGCAGTTCTTC. Translated, it gives CASSPTGGPYNEQFF.

This clonotype has at least ten counts. The rearrangement joins TRBV7-2 to TRBJ1-1; D uncertain. Germline V lookup: CDR1 SGHTA, CDR2 FQGNSA. This CDR3 spans 14 amino acids. The V gene lost 5 bases and the J gene lost 11 bases, with 21 bases spanning the gap. CDR3 sequence: CASSRSHGVGWAFF. The CDR3 DNA is TGTGCCAGCAGCCGATCTCATGGGGTCGGGTGGGCTTTCTTT.

The sample holds a few counts of this clonotype. The J gene is TRBJ2-3, the V gene TRBV6-5; TRBD2 matches 9 bases. With V trimmed by 3 bases and J by 8 bases, 15 bases remained unmatched. CDR1 is MNHEY, CDR2 SVGAGI, per germline. This CDR3 has 17 residues. The CDR3 DNA reads TGTGCCAGCAGTTATCGAGTTATGCGGGGGGGGCCCGGTACGCAGTATTTT. The encoded protein is CASSYRVMRGGPGTQYF.

This clonotype has a count of ten or more. The rearrangement joins TRBV2 to TRBJ2-2; maybe TRBD2 (6 bases). There are 14 residues in the CDR3. The germline V gene has CDR1 SNHLY and CDR2 FYNNEI. Between the trimmed V and J ends, which lost 8 bases and 7 bases, there was a span of 17 bases. CDR3 region: CASWRDGKIGELFF. The CDR3, as DNA: TGTGCCAGCTGGCGGGACGGGAAAATCGGGGAGCTGTTTTTT.

Turning to this clonotype: A much larger clone sits a single nucleotide away, making a read error possible. V and J are TRBV9 and TRBJ1-2; D ambiguous. CDR3 length equals 12 residues. Germline CDR1 and CDR2: SGDLS and YYNGEE. This CDR3 is CASTRPSYGHTF. CDR3 DNA sequence: TGTGCCAGCACTCGACCCAGCTATGGCCACACCTTC.

In this sample, this clonotype turned up many times. CDR3 in DNA: TGTGCCAGCAGCTACAAAGTCGGGACGGACTATGAACCAGATACGCAGTATTTT. Its translation: CASSYKVGTDYEPDTQYF. The chain recombines TRBV7-3 with TRBJ2-3; D perhaps matches TRBD2 (6 bases). The length of the CDR3 is 18 residues. Trimming took off 4 bases at V and 4 bases at J, with 24 bases between the two ends. Looked up from germline, CDR1 is SGHTA and CDR2 is FQGTGA. The variable domain in full, with the rest retrieved from reference TRBV7-3 and TRBJ2-3, is GAGVSQTPSNKVTEKGKYVELRCDPISGHTALYWYRQSLGQGPEFLIYFQGTGAADDSGLPNDRFFAVRPEGSVSTLKIQRTERGDSAVYLCASSYKVGTDYEPDTQYFGPGTRLTVL.

This clonotype showed up many times. This sequence joins TRBV10-3 and TRBJ1-5; unclear D gene. With 0 bases removed from V and 7 bases from J, the gap between germline ends came to 10 bases. CDR1 ENHRY and CDR2 SYGVKD come from the germline V gene. The CDR3 is 14 residues long. CDR3 amino acids: CAISESVSGQPQHF. The CDR3 bases are TGTGCCATCAGTGAGTCGGTTTCGGGACAGCCCCAGCATTTT.